Following are 10 T cell receptor beta chains from one sample sequenced in a study of shared clonotypes between healthy human individuals. Data came from immunoSEQ multiplex PCR; TCRdb stores just in-frame clones and leaves some out. In the table there are over 1.4 million clones, 95% to 97% of which are singletons. The sample consisted of naive CD4+ T cells sorted from blood. Specified subset: CD45RA+ positively selected. These receptors all stem from a man aged 30 to 45 in good health.

The CDR3 reads CASSETGLGNYEQYF. The CDR3, as DNA: TGTGCCAGCAGTGAGACTGGACTAGGCAACTACGAGCAGTACTTC. The V gene is TRBV25-1, the J gene TRBJ2-7; TRBD2 matches at 7 bases. The trim removed 3 bases at V and 3 bases at J, leaving 8 bases unmatched. Germline CDR1 MGHDK, CDR2 SYGVNS. The CDR3 totals 15 residues.

The chain couples TRBV5-1 to TRBJ2-1; 12 bases fit TRBD2. J gave up 5 bases and V 5 bases, and 11 bases lay outside the gene matches. The CDR3 is 17 amino acids. The germline gives CDR1 SGHRS, CDR2 YFSETQ. The CDR3 here is CASSPGLAGQLNNEQFF. The CDR3 bases are TGCGCCAGCAGTCCGGGACTAGCGGGCCAGTTAAACAATGAGCAGTTCTTC.

V and J are TRBV7-9 and TRBJ1-1; the D gene is possibly TRBD1 (5 bases). Per the germline V gene, CDR1 is SEHNR and CDR2 is FQNEAQ (reference sequence). CDR3 length equals 14 residues. Trimming took off 6 bases at V and 4 bases at J, with 15 bases between the two ends. CDR3 sequence (DNA): TGTGCCAGCAGAGATAGGGGTTCGGGCACTGAAGCTTTCTTT. Protein product: CASRDRGSGTEAFF.

The rearrangement joins TRBV11-3 to TRBJ2-7; 9 bases fit TRBD1. The CDR3 loop spans 15 amino acids. CDR1 is SGHNT, CDR2 YENEEA, per germline. J gave up 2 bases and V 3 bases, and 5 bases lay outside the gene matches. In nucleotides, the CDR3 is TGTGCCAGCAGCTTGGGGGACAGGGCCACCTACGAGCAGTACTTC. Encoded protein: CASSLGDRATYEQYF.

As to this clone: One junction end disagrees with the germline gene, perhaps due to a read error. The chain employs TRBV29-1 and TRBJ2-1; a possible D gene is TRBD1 (6 bases). This CDR3 comprises 11 residues. Germline assignment: CDR1 SQVTM and CDR2 ANQGSEA. CDR3 in amino acids: CSVVGAIEQLF. The CDR3 DNA is TGCAGCGTTGTGGGGGCTATTGAGCAGCTCTTC.

The chain recombines TRBV18 with TRBJ2-3; 7 nucleotides agree with TRBD1. Germline CDR1 reads KGHSH; CDR2 reads LQKENI. The CDR3 is 16 residues long. Germline trimming cut 3 bases from V and 5 bases from J; bases unmatched to any gene: 11. The CDR3 loop reads CASSPPTTGAGDTQYF. The DNA of the CDR3 is TGTGCCAGCTCACCCCCAACCACAGGGGCGGGAGATACGCAGTATTTT.

About this clone itself: The sample carries other DNA sequences with the same CDR3. The chain is built from TRBV7-2 and TRBJ2-5; unclear D gene. The germline gives CDR1 SGHTA, CDR2 FQGNSA. V was trimmed by 5 bases and J by 5 bases, leaving 6 bases between them. CDR3 length: 11 residues. The CDR3 reads CASSALETQYF. The CDR3 region has the DNA TGTGCCAGCAGCGCTCTTGAGACCCAGTACTTC.

The chain is built from TRBV29-1 and TRBJ2-7; D may be TRBD2 (7 bases). The CDR3 has 14 residues. The germline CDR1 and CDR2 sequences are SQVTM and ANQGSEA. The V gene lost 7 bases and the J gene lost 3 bases, with 19 bases spanning the gap. CDR3 amino acids: CSAGGTEGHYEQYF. In DNA, the CDR3 is TGCAGCGCCGGGGGGACGGAGGGACACTACGAGCAGTACTTC.

The V gene is TRBV28, the J gene TRBJ2-7; D may be TRBD1 or TRBD2 (5 bases each). CDR1 is MDHEN, CDR2 SYDVKM, per germline. This CDR3 is built from 15 residues. V shed 6 bases and J shed 2 bases, with 17 bases lying between them. This CDR3 is CASSPSGRRTYEQYF. The DNA for the CDR3 is TGTGCCAGCAGCCCCTCGGGACGGAGGACCTACGAGCAGTACTTC.

This clone was detected only once. This chain uses TRBV5-5 with TRBJ1-4, with D possibly matching TRBD1 (6 bases). Trimming took off 4 bases at V and 8 bases at J, with 18 bases between the two ends. The CDR3 totals 15 residues. Germline CDR1 is SGHKS and CDR2 is YYEKEE (reference sequence). CDR3 in DNA: TGTGCCAGCAGCCCCGGGGGGGGCGGTGGGGAAAAACTGTTTTTT. It codes for CASSPGGGGGEKLFF. Filled out from reference TRBV5-5 and TRBJ1-4, the complete variable domain reads DAGVTQSPTHLIKTRGQQVTLRCSPISGHKSVSWYQQVLGQGPQFIFQYYEKEERGRGNFPDRFSARQFPNYSSELNVNALLLGDSALYLCASSPGGGGGEKLFFGSGTQLSVL.